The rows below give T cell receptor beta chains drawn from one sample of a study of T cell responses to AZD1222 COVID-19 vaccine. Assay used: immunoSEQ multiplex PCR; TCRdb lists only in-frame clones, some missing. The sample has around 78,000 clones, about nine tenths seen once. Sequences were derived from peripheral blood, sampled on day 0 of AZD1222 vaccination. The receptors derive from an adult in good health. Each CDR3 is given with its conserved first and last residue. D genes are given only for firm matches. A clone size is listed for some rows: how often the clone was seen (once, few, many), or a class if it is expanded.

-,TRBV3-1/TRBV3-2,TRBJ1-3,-,CASSPLGDTIYF,TGTGCCAGCAGCCCCCTCGGGGACACCATATATTTT
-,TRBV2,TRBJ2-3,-,CASSADTDTQYF,TGTGCCAGCAGTGCAGACACAGATACGCAGTATTTT
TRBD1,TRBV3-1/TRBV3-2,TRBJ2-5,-,CASSQNPGQQETQYF,TGTGCCAGCAGCCAAAATCCGGGACAGCAAGAGACCCAGTACTTC
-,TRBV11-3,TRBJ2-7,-,CASSLAARGGIYEQYF,TGTGCCAGCAGCTTAGCCGCTCGTGGAGGTATCTACGAGCAGTACTTC
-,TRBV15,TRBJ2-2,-,CATSRAQGFPANTGELFF,TGTGCCACCAGCAGAGCCCAGGGGTTTCCCGCGAACACCGGGGAGCTGTTTTTT
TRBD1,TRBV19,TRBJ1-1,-,CASRQGGDTEAFF,TGTGCCAGCCGACAGGGAGGGGACACTGAAGCTTTCTTT
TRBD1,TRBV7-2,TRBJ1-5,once,CASSPSSQGAGQPQHF,TGTGCCAGCAGCCCGTCATCACAGGGGGCCGGTCAGCCCCAGCATTTT
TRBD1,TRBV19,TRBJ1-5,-,CASTIDRGSNQPQHF,TGTGCCAGTACCATCGACAGGGGAAGCAATCAGCCCCAGCATTTT
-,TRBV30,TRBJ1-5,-,CAWSVGRGRQHF,TGTGCCTGGAGTGTGGGGAGAGGACGCCAGCATTTT
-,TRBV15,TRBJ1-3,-,CATSRGYDMGSGNTIYF,TGTGCCACCAGCAGAGGGTACGACATGGGCTCTGGAAACACCATATATTTT
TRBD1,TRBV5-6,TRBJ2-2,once,CASSLGQGTVDTGELFF,TGTGCCAGCAGCTTGGGACAGGGAACGGTGGACACCGGGGAGCTGTTTTTT
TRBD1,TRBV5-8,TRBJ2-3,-,CASSSPGQGSDTQYF,TGTGCCAGCAGCTCGCCGGGACAGGGTTCAGATACGCAGTATTTT
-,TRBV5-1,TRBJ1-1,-,CASSLPGLGAFF,TGCGCCAGCAGCTTGCCGGGGCTTGGAGCTTTCTTT
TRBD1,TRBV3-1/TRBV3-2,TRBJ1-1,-,CASSPGQRKAFF,TGTGCCAGCAGCCCGGGACAGCGTAAAGCTTTCTTT
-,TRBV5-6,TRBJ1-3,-,CASSFTGSRNTIYF,TGTGCCAGCAGCTTTACGGGTTCTCGAAACACCATATATTTT
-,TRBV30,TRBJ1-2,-,CAWSRRGPLMYGYTF,TGTGCCTGGAGTCGCCGGGGGCCCCTAATGTATGGCTACACCTTC
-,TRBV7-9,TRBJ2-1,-,CASSLLVFGEQFF,TGTGCCAGCAGCCTTCTAGTTTTCGGTGAGCAGTTCTTC
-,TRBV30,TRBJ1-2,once,CASSTDSNYGYTF,TGTGCCTCCTCGACAGACAGTAACTATGGCTACACCTTC
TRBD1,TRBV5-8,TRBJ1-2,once,CASSFDRGRSYGYTF,TGTGCCAGCAGCTTCGACAGGGGACGAAGCTATGGCTACACCTTC
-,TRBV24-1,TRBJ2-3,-,CATSDPQGGGPTDTQYF,TGTGCCACCAGTGATCCCCAGGGAGGGGGGCCTACAGATACGCAGTATTTT
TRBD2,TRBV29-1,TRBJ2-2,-,CSGRIGRAGELFF,TGCAGCGGCCGGATCGGGAGGGCCGGGGAGCTGTTTTTT
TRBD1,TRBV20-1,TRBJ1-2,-,CSASQGSGGDRVISAEGYTF,TGCAGTGCTAGTCAAGGGAGTGGAGGGGACAGGGTAATCTCAGCGGAGGGCTACACCTTC
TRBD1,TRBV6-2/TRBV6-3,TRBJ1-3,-,CASSRPGQYSGNTIYF,TGTGCCAGCAGTCGTCCGGGACAGTACTCTGGAAACACCATATATTTT
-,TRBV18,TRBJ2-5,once,CASSIRDGQETQYF,TGTGCCAGCTCAATCCGGGACGGCCAAGAGACCCAGTACTTC
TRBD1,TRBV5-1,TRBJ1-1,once,CASSPYDRGSEAFF,TGCGCCAGCAGCCCGTATGACAGGGGGTCTGAAGCTTTCTTT
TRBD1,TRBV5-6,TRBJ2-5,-,CASSLDPWTGIVQTQYF,TGTGCCAGCAGCTTGGATCCATGGACAGGGATTGTGCAGACCCAGTACTTC
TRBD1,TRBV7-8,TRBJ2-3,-,CASSLVLDRVFTDTQYF,TGTGCCAGCAGCTTAGTACTGGACAGGGTGTTTACAGATACGCAGTATTTT
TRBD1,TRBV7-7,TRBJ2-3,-,CASSLRTGPDTQYF,TGTGCCAGCAGCTTAAGGACAGGACCAGATACGCAGTATTTT
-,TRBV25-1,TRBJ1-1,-,CASSADLNTEAFF,TGTGCCAGCAGCGCGGACCTGAACACTGAAGCTTTCTTT
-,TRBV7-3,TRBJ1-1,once,CASSSDPNTEAFF,TGTGCCAGCAGCTCGGATCCGAACACTGAAGCTTTCTTT
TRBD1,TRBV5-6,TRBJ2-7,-,CASSGNRGASFDEQYF,TGTGCCAGCAGCGGTAACAGGGGGGCATCATTTGACGAGCAGTACTTC
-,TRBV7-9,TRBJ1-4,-,CASSLFLGTLKANEKLFF,TGTGCCAGCAGCTTATTTCTTGGGACACTGAAAGCTAATGAAAAACTGTTTTTT
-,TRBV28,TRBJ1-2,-,CASSLQGKGYTF,TGTGCCAGCAGTTTACAGGGAAAAGGCTACACCTTC
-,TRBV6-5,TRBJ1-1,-,CASSYSGIHTEAFF,TGTGCCAGCAGTTACTCGGGGATACACACTGAAGCTTTCTTT
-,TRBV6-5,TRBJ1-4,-,CASSLDPRGEKLFF,TGTGCCAGCAGTTTGGACCCTAGGGGTGAAAAACTGTTTTTT
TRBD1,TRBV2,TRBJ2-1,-,CASSQTGTGGYNEQFF,TGTGCCAGCAGCCAGACCGGGACAGGGGGATACAATGAGCAGTTCTTC
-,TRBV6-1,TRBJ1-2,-,CASSGARSQTNYGYTF,TGTGCCAGCAGTGGGGCTCGCAGCCAAACTAACTATGGCTACACCTTC
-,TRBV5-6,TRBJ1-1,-,CASSSFRGGWTEAFF,TGTGCCAGCAGCTCTTTTCGGGGGGGATGGACTGAAGCTTTCTTT
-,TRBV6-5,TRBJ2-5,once,CASSRGLSGEETQYF,TGTGCCAGCAGCCGGGGTCTTTCTGGGGAAGAGACCCAGTACTTC
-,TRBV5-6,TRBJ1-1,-,CASRGQQGAGNTEAFF,TGTGCCAGCAGAGGCCAACAGGGAGCGGGGAACACTGAAGCTTTCTTT
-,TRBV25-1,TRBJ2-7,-,CASSERDARPQYF,TGTGCCAGCAGTGAAAGGGACGCCAGGCCCCAGTACTTC
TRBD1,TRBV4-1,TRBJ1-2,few,CASSPGQAARYGYTF,TGCGCCAGCAGCCCCGGACAGGCGGCGAGGTATGGCTACACCTTC
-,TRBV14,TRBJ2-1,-,CASSWGVRDNEQFF,TGTGCCAGCAGCTGGGGGGTTAGGGACAATGAGCAGTTCTTC